In this sample, the clone carrying this TCR beta chain turned up a few times. The sample originates from a study of identical twins. From the 5' RACE reads, TCRdb called clonotypes with MiXCR, one entry per CDR3 protein. Of approximately 490,000 distinct CDR3 sequences listed, approximately 20% are singletons. After removal of 1 base from V and 10 bases from J, the junction contained 6 bases not matched to a gene. The CDR3 length is 13 residues. These data were also reused for a study on yellow fever vaccine responses in identical twins.

V and J are TRBV12-3 or TRBV12-4 and TRBJ2-5, with 7 bases lining up with TRBD1. Sequenced material: CD4+ T cells sorted from blood. The TCR sequence derives from a woman aged 18-29 years in good health. The CDR3 spells CASSLDRGSVQYF. Here the CDR3 DNA reads TGTGCCAGCAGTTTAGACAGGGGAAGCGTCCAGTACTTC.